The entry that follows covers one T cell receptor beta chain sequence. The CDR3 is made up of 15 amino acids. The germline gives CDR1 SGHRS, CDR2 YFSETQ. The V and J ends lost 5 bases and 2 bases respectively, with 14 bases between them. This sample is part of a study of cytomegalovirus exposure and HLA in healthy donors. Only in-frame clones appear in the TCRdb table, and some are missing; sequencing was by immunoSEQ multiplex PCR. This repertoire shows 200,000 to 300,000 clones, around 86% found once; its top ten account for roughly 1.2%. The V and J genes are TRBV5-1 and TRBJ2-1, with D possibly being TRBD2 (6 bases). Sequencing was performed on PBMCs. This TCR came from a young woman in good health and CMV-seropositive. CDR3 coding DNA: TGCGCCAGCAGTGTAGCGGTAGCGGCCTACAATGAGCAGTTCTTC. This sequence encodes CASSVAVAAYNEQFF.